These 18 T cell receptor beta chains came from one sample sequenced in a study of cytomegalovirus exposure and HLA in healthy donors. Vbeta (60) and Jbeta (13) primers were used in the PCR. The method was immunoSEQ multiplex PCR; TCRdb's version includes in-frame clones alone and lacks a portion of them. Across 100,000 to 150,000 clones, the top ten clones capture 1.5% to 2% of the sample. Sequencing used PBMCs. The receptors derive from a woman in her forties in good health and CMV-seropositive.

The V gene is TRBV9, the J gene TRBJ2-2, with 10 positions matching TRBD1. The CDR3 spans 17 residues. CDR1 and CDR2 from the germline V gene are SGDLS and YYNGEE. V shed 4 bases, J shed 6 bases, and the junction held 12 bases outside the gene matches. The CDR3 nucleotides read TGTGCCAGCAGCCCACGAGACAGGGGGCCGAGCGCCGGGGAGCTGTTTTTT. This codes for CASSPRDRGPSAGELFF.

V gene TRBV9 combines with J gene TRBJ2-1; 12 positions match TRBD2. This CDR3 region has 15 residues. Germline-derived CDR1 and CDR2 are SGDLS and YYNGEE. With 0 bases clipped from V and 8 bases from J, the junction kept 3 bases outside the gene matches. The CDR3 region has the DNA TGTGCCAGCAGCGTAGGACTAGCGGGAGAATATGAGCAGTTCTTC. It codes for CASSVGLAGEYEQFF.

V gene TRBV30 combines with J gene TRBJ2-2, with D unclear. The CDR3 has 13 amino acids. CDR1 is GTSNPN, CDR2 SVGIG, per germline (reference sequence). V was shortened by 6 bases and J by 1 base, with 9 bases between the two germline ends. The CDR3 nucleotides read TGTGCCTGCCGTCCAGGGAACACCGGGGAGCTGTTTTTT. Translated, it gives CACRPGNTGELFF.

The J gene is TRBJ1-2, the V gene TRBV28; D gene uncertain. The germline CDR1 and CDR2 sequences are MDHEN and SYDVKM. V was trimmed by 8 bases and J by 2 bases, leaving 9 bases between them. The CDR3 has 12 amino acids. The CDR3 bases are TGTGCCAGCGTTACAAACAACTATGGCTACACCTTC. Translating gives CASVTNNYGYTF.

The chain couples TRBV5-6 to TRBJ2-1; 13 bases are shared with TRBD2. The V segment lost 3 bases and the J segment 7 bases; nucleotides outside the gene matches: 10. CDR1 and CDR2 from the germline V gene are SGHDT and YYEEEE. This CDR3 is 17 amino acids long. For the CDR3, the DNA is TGTGCCAGCAGCTGGAGACTAGCGGGAGGTGGGCGAAATGAGCAGTTCTTC. Translation: CASSWRLAGGGRNEQFF. Full variable domain (rest looked up from reference TRBV5-6 and TRBJ2-1): DAGVTQSPTHLIKTRGQQVTLRCSPKSGHDTVSWYQQALGQGPQFIFQYYEEEERQRGNFPDRFSGHQFPNYSSELNVNALLLGDSALYLCASSWRLAGGGRNEQFFGPGTRLTVL.

The chain links TRBV6-5 to TRBJ2-7, with a tentative D call TRBD1 (6 bases). Trimming stripped 2 bases from V and 2 bases from J, with 16 bases between. CDR1 MNHEY and CDR2 SVGAGI come from the germline V gene. The CDR3 runs to 16 residues. The DNA for the CDR3 is TGTGCCAGCAGTTACCAAGCCAGGGGCCTTACCTACGAGCAGTACTTC. Translating gives CASSYQARGLTYEQYF.

The chain combines TRBV28 with TRBJ1-3; 10 bases align to TRBD1. The junction had 6 bases not matched to a gene; V was cut back by 8 bases and J by 2 bases. Germline CDR1 is MDHEN and CDR2 is SYDVKM. The CDR3 runs 15 residues. The CDR3 region has the DNA TGTGCCAGCTTGGGACAGGGGATTACTGGAAACACCATATATTTT. Its protein is CASLGQGITGNTIYF.

J is TRBJ1-3 and V is TRBV28; D unresolved. V was shortened by 2 bases and J by 1 base, with 12 bases between the two germline ends. The CDR3 is 16 residues long. Germline CDR1 is MDHEN and CDR2 is SYDVKM. The DNA for the CDR3 is TGTGCCAGCAGTTTAAACCCCAGAGGGTCTGGAAACACCATATATTTT. Amino acid sequence: CASSLNPRGSGNTIYF.

The chain joins TRBV15 to TRBJ2-4, with TRBD1 matching over 8 bases. Germline V gene sequence: CDR1 LNHNV, CDR2 YYDKDF (reference sequence). CDR3 length: 14 residues. J was trimmed by 6 bases and V by 5 bases; bases with no gene match: 6. The CDR3 DNA sequence: TGTGCCACCAGCGGGCAGGGGGCTTTAAACATTCAGTACTTC. Protein: CATSGQGALNIQYF.

This chain connects TRBV28 to TRBJ2-5, with 7 bases identical to TRBD2. The J call may be mistaken, given a closer DNA end match to TRBJ2-7. The CDR3 is 14 amino acids. Germline CDR1 MDHEN, CDR2 SYDVKM. CDR3 in amino acids: CASSPPGLTYEQYF. The CDR3 coding sequence is TGTGCCAGCAGTCCGCCGGGACTAACCTACGAGCAGTACTTC.

The CDR3 loop reads CASSQDRVRYTF. For the CDR3, the DNA is TGTGCCAGCAGCCAAGACAGGGTACGCTACACCTTC. The V gene is TRBV14, the J gene TRBJ1-2, with a possible D match to TRBD1 (5 bases). This CDR3 comprises 12 residues. V lost 0 bases and J 9 bases, leaving 8 bases between the germline ends. Looked up from germline, CDR1 is SGHDN and CDR2 is FVKESK.

The chain links TRBV19 to TRBJ1-5; 7 bases map to TRBD1. CDR1 is LNHDA and CDR2 is SQIVND in the germline V gene (reference sequence). There are 17 residues in the CDR3. After removal of 4 bases from V and 0 bases from J, the junction contained 9 bases not matched to a gene. This CDR3 reads CASSKERGTVSNQPQHF. In nucleotides, the CDR3 is TGTGCCAGTAGTAAGGAGAGGGGGACAGTTAGCAATCAGCCCCAGCATTTT.

The V gene is TRBV9, the J gene TRBJ1-1; 8 nucleotides align to TRBD1. The CDR3 sequence is 15 residues long. The germline V gene encodes CDR1 SGDLS and CDR2 YYNGEE. V trimming: 0 bases; J trimming: 7 bases; junction bases outside the gene matches: 8. This CDR3 reads CASSVDGTGRYEAFF. CDR3 DNA sequence: TGTGCCAGCAGCGTAGATGGGACAGGTCGTTATGAAGCTTTCTTT.

V and J are TRBV27 and TRBJ2-5, with D possibly being TRBD2 (5 bases). Germline assignment: CDR1 MNHEY and CDR2 SMNVEV (reference sequence). V was pared by 3 bases and J by 4 bases, with 21 bases between. The length of the CDR3 is 17 residues. CDR3 bases: TGTGCCAGCAGTTTGGATGGAGCGGTGGGATTGGTAGAGACCCAGTACTTC. This codes for CASSLDGAVGLVETQYF.

V usage is TRBV5-1 and J usage is TRBJ2-1; a weak D match, TRBD2 (6 bases). The ends were cut back, 0 bases at V and 7 bases at J, with 14 bases in the middle. Germline CDR1 SGHRS, CDR2 YFSETQ. The CDR3 is 15 amino acids. The DNA for the CDR3 is TGCGCCAGCAGCTTGGGTTCGGAGGGGTGGAATGAGCAGTTCTTC. This codes for CASSLGSEGWNEQFF.

The rearrangement links TRBV19 to TRBJ1-4; D possibly corresponds to TRBD1 (6 bases). The CDR3 contains 16 residues. The germline CDR1 and CDR2 sequences are LNHDA and SQIVND (reference sequence). V was pared by 5 bases and J by 2 bases, with 15 bases between. The CDR3 is CASSLQGIGTNEKLFF. CDR3 bases: TGTGCCAGTAGTTTACAGGGTATTGGCACTAATGAAAAACTGTTTTTT.

The CDR3, as DNA: TGTGCCAGCGGACAGGGGACTACGGGCTACACCTTC. Its protein product is CASGQGTTGYTF. The chain combines TRBV6-5 with TRBJ1-2; TRBD1 aligns across 9 bases. This CDR3 has 12 residues. Germline loops: CDR1 MNHEY, CDR2 SVGAGI. V lost 8 bases, J lost 8 bases, and 6 bases stayed unmatched.

The rearrangement uses TRBV4-1 and TRBJ2-1, with D possibly TRBD1 on 6 matching bases. Germline loops: CDR1 MGHRA, CDR2 YSYEKL. V shed 1 base and J shed 5 bases, with 15 bases lying between them. The CDR3 length is 16 residues. CDR3 region: CASSQVGALVDNEQFF. CDR3 DNA sequence: TGCGCCAGCAGCCAAGTGGGGGCCCTAGTAGACAATGAGCAGTTCTTC.